This paragraph covers one T cell receptor beta chain sequence. Its antigen remains unidentified. Data came from immunoSEQ multiplex PCR; TCRdb stores just in-frame clones and leaves some out. The data contain roughly 120,000 clones, roughly 90% of them seen just once; the ten biggest clones take up roughly 2.7%. This specimen belongs to a study of T cell responses to AZD1222 COVID-19 vaccine. General study points: CD4 TCRs associated with vaccination spanned spike, dominating at 160-218 and 743-854. Spike-specific TCR breadth and depth rose after two AZD1222 doses. Possibly, clonal diversity was underestimated; donors were largely white British and included more females.

This TCR derives from an adult who received the AZD1222 COVID-19 vaccine. Sequenced material: peripheral blood, taken 28 days after the second AZD1222 dose.

The DNA of the CDR3 is TGTGCCAGCAGTGCAGAAGGCACAGATACGCAGTATTTT. It translates to CASSAEGTDTQYF. The chain uses TRBV12-3 or TRBV12-4 and TRBJ2-3; no clear D gene. This CDR3 is 13 amino acids long. Trimming stripped 5 bases from V and 1 base from J, with 7 bases between.